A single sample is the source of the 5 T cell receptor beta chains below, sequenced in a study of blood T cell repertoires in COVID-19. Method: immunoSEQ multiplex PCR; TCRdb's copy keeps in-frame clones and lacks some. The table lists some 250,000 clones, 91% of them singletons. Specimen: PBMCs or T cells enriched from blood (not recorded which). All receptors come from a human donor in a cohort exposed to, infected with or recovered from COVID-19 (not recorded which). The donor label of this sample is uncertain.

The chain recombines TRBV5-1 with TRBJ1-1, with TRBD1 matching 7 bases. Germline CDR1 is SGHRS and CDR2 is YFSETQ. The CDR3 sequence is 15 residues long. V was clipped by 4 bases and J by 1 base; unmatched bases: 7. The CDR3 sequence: CASSGNPGGNTEAFF. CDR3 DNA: TGCGCCAGCAGCGGAAACCCAGGGGGGAACACTGAAGCTTTCTTT.

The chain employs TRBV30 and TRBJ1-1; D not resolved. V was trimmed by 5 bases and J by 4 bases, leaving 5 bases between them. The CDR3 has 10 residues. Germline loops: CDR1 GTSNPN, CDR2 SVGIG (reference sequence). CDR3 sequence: CAWYVTEAFF. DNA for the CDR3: TGTGCCTGGTATGTCACTGAAGCTTTCTTT.

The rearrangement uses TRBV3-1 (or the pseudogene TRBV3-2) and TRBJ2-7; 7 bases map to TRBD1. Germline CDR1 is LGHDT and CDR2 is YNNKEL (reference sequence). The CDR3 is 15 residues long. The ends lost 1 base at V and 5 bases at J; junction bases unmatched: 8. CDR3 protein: CASSQGGTEMDEQYF. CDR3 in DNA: TGTGCCAGCAGCCAAGGGGGGACAGAAATGGACGAGCAGTACTTC.

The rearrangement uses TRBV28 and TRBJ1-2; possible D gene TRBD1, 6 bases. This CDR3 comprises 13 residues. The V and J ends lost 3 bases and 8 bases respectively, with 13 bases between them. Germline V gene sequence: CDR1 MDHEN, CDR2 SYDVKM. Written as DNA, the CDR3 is TGTGCCAGCAGTTTGCTCGGGGGGCTCGGCTACACCTTC. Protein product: CASSLLGGLGYTF.

The CDR3 is CASSPRTRSGEQFF. CDR3 DNA sequence: TGTGCCAGCAGCCCCCGGACTAGGAGCGGTGAGCAGTTCTTC. V gene TRBV7-2 combines with J gene TRBJ2-1; 7 nucleotides agree with TRBD2. The CDR3 has 14 residues. Germline V gene sequence: CDR1 SGHTA, CDR2 FQGNSA. Trimming took 5 bases from V and 9 from J; bases not matched to a gene: 10.